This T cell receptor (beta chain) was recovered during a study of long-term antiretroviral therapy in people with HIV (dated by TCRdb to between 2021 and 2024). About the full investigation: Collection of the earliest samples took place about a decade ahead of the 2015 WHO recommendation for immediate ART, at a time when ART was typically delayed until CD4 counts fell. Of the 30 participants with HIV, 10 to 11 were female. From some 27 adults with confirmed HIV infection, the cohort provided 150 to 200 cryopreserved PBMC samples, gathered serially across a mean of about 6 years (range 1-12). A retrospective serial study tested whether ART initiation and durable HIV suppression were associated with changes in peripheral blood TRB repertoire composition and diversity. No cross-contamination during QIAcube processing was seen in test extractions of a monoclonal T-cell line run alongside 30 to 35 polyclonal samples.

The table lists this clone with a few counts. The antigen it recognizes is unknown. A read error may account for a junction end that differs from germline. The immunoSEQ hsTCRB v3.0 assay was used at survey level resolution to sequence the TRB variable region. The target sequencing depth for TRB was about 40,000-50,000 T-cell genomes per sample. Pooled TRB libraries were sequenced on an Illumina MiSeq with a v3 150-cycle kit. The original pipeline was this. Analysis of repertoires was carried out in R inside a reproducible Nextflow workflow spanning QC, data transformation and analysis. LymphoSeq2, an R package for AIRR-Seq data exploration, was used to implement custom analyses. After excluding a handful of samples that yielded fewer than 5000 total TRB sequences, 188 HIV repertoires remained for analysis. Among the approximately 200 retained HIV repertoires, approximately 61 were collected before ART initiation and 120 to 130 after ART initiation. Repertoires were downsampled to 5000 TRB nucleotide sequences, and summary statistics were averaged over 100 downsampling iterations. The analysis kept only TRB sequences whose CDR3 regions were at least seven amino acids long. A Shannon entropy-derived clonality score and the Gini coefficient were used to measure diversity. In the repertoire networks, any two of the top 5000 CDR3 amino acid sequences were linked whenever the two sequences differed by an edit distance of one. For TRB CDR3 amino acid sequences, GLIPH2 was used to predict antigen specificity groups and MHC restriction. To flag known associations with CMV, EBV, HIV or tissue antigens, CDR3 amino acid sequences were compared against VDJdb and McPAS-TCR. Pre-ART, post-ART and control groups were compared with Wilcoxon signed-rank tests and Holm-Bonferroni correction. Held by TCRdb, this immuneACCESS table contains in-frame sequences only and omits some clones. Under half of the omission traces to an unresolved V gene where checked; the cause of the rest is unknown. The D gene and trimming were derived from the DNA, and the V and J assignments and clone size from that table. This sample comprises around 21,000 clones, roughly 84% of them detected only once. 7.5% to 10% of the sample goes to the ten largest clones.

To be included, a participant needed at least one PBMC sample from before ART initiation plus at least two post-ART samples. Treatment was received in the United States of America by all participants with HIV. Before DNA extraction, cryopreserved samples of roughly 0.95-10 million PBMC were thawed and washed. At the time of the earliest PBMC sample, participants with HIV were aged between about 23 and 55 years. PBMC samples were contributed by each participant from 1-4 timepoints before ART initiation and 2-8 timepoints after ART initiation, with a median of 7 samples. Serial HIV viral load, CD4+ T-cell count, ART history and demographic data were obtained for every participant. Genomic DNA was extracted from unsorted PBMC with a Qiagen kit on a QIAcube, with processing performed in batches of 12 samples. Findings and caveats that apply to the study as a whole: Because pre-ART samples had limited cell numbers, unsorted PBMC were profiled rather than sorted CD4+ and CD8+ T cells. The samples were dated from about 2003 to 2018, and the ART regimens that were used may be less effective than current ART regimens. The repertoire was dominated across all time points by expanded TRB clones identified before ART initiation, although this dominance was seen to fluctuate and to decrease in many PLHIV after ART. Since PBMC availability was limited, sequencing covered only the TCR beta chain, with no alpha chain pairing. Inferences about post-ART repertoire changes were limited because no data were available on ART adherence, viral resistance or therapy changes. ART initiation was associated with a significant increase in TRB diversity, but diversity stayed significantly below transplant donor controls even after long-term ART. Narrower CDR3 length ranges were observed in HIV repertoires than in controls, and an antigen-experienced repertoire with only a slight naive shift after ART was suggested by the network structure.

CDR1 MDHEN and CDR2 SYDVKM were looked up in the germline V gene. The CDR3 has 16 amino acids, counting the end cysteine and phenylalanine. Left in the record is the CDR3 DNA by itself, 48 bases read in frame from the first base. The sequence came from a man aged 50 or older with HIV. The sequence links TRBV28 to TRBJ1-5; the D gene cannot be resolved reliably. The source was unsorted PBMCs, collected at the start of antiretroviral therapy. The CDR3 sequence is CASSPPAGLSDQPQHF. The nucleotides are TGTGCCAGCAGTCCACCAGCAGGTCTTAGCGATCAGCCCCAGCATTTT.